This T cell receptor (beta chain) was identified in a study of human T cells and chemical hapten exposure. TCRdb re-analysed the RACE reads in MiXCR, keeping a single row per CDR3 protein. The table records tens of thousands of distinct CDR3 sequences, approximately 13% of them present only once. V lost 5 bases and J 6 bases, leaving 4 bases between the germline ends. The CDR3 is 11 amino acids. Per the germline V gene, CDR1 is MNHEY and CDR2 is SVGEGT. Indicated time point: pre-sensitization, week 0. The sample's treatment: therapeutic diphenylcyclopropenone sensitization with weekly scalp DPC. This clonotype was counted only a few times.

This TCR was sampled from a woman aged 25 to 39 with alopecia areata. Some clones in this sample may be carry-over from other donors' samples. The sequencing used whole blood, collected in connection with sensitization to the hapten diphenylcyclopropenone (DPC). The rearrangement links TRBV6-2 or TRBV6-3 to TRBJ2-2; D unclear. CDR3 sequence: CASSPPGELFF. DNA of the CDR3: TGTGCCAGCAGTCCTCCCGGGGAGCTGTTTTTT.